This T cell receptor beta chain was captured in a study of PD-1 blockade in mismatch repair-deficient tumors. Across the whole study: All were previously treated, progressing patients with about 12 mismatch repair-deficient cancer types.

This CDR3 is built from 15 residues. Germline assignment: CDR1 SGDLS and CDR2 YYNGEE. The V and J ends lost 2 bases and 1 base, in that order; junction bases with no gene match: 4. Sequencing was performed with immunoSEQ multiplex PCR; in TCRdb, only in-frame clones are kept and a portion is missing. This table has about 110,000 clones, about 74% appearing once. Here the sequenced sample was peripheral blood, taken more than 58 weeks after starting pembrolizumab. The receptor was isolated from an adult with mismatch repair-deficient cancer. The J gene is TRBJ1-1, the V gene TRBV9; 8 bases line up with TRBD1. The CDR3 spells CASSVRTGKNTEAFF. CDR3 DNA sequence: TGTGCCAGCAGCGTGCGGACAGGGAAGAACACTGAAGCTTTCTTT.